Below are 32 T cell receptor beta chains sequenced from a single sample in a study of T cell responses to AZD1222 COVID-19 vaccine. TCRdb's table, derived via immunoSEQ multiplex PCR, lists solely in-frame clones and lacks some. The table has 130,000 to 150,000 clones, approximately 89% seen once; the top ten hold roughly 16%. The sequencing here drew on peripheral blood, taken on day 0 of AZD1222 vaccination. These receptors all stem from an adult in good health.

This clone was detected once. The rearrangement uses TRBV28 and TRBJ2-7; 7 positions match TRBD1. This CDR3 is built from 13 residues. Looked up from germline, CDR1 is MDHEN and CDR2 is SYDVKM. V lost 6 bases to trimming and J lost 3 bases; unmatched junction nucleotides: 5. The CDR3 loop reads CASSQGTDYEQYF. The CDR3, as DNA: TGTGCCAGCAGCCAGGGGACAGACTACGAGCAGTACTTC.

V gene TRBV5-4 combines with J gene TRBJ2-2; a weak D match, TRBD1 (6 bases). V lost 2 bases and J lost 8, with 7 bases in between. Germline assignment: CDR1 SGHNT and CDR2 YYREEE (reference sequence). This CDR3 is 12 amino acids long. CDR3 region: CASSLDRGELFF. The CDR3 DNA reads TGTGCCAGCAGCTTAGACAGGGGGGAGCTGTTTTTT.

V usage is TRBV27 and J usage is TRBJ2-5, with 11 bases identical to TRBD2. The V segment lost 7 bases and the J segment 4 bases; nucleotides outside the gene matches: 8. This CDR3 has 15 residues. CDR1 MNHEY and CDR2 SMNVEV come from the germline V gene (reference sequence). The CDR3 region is CASTTSGGDLETQYF. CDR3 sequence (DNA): TGTGCCAGCACAACTAGCGGGGGCGATCTAGAGACCCAGTACTTC.

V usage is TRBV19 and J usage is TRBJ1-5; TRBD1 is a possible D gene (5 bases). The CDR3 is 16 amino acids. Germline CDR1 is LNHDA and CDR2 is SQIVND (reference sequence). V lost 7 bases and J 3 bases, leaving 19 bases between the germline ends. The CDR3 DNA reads TGTGCCAGTAAGGGGATGGGGGAACGTGACAATCAGCCCCAGCATTTT. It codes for CASKGMGERDNQPQHF.

CDR3 protein: CAGESGGVNYGYTF. The CDR3 coding sequence is TGTGCCGGAGAATCAGGGGGCGTCAACTATGGCTACACCTTC. The rearrangement links TRBV2 to TRBJ1-2, with 8 bases identical to TRBD1. The CDR3 sequence is 14 residues long. Germline V gene data show CDR1 as SNHLY and CDR2 as FYNNEI. Unmatched junction bases numbered 10, after V lost 11 bases and J lost 2 bases.

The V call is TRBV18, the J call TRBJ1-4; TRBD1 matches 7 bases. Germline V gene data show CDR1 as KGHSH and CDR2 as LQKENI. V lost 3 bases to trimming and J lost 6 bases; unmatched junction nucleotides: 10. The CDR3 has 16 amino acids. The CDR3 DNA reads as TGTGCCAGCTCACCCTACTACAGGGGCTCGGATGAAAAACTGTTTTTT. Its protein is CASSPYYRGSDEKLFF.

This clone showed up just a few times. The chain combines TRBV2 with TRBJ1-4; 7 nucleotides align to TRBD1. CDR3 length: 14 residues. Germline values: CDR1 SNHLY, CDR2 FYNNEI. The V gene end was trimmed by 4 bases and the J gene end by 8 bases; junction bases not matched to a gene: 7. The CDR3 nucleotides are TGTGCCAGCAGTGTACAGGGGCCGGTCGAAAAACTGTTTTTT. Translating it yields CASSVQGPVEKLFF.

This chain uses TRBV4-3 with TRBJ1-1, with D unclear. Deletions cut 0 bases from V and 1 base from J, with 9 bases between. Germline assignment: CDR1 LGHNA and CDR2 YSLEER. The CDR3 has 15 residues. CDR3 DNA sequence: TGCGCCAGCAGCCAAGACGCACGGAAGAACACTGAAGCTTTCTTT. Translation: CASSQDARKNTEAFF.

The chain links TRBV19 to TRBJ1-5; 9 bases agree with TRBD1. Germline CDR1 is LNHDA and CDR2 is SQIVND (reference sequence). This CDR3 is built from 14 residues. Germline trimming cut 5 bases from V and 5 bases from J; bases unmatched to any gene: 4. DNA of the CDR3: TGTGCCAGTAGTTACAGGGGGCCGTATCAGCCCCAGCATTTT. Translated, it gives CASSYRGPYQPQHF.

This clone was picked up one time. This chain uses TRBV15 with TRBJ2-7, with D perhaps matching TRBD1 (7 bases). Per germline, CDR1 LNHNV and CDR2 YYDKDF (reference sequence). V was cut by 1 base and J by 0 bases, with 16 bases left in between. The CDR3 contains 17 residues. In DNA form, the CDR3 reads TGTGCCACCAGCAGAGGAGCAGGGGGGATTAGCTCCTACGAGCAGTACTTC. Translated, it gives CATSRGAGGISSYEQYF.

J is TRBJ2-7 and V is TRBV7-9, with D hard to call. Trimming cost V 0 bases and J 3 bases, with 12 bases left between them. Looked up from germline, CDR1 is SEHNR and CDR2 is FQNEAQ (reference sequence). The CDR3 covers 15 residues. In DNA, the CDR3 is TGTGCCAGCAGCTTAGCAGGAAAACATAGCTACGAGCAGTACTTC. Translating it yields CASSLAGKHSYEQYF. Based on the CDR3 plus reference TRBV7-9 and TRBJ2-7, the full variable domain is DTGVSQNPRHKITKRGQNVTFRCDPISEHNRLYWYRQTLGQGPEFLTYFQNEAQLEKSRLLSDRFSAERPKGSFSTLEIQRTEQGDSAMYLCASSLAGKHSYEQYFGPGTRLTVT.

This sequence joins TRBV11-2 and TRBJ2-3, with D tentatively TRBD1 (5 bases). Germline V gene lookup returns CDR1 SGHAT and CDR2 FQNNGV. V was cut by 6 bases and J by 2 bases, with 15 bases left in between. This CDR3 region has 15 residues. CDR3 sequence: CASSTPRALTDTQYF. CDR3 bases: TGTGCCAGCAGTACCCCCAGGGCTCTCACAGATACGCAGTATTTT. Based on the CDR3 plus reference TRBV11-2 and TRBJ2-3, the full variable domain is EAGVAQSPRYKIIEKRQSVAFWCNPISGHATLYWYQQILGQGPKLLIQFQNNGVVDDSQLPKDRFSAERLKGVDSTLKIQPAKLEDSAVYLCASSTPRALTDTQYFGPGTRLTVL.

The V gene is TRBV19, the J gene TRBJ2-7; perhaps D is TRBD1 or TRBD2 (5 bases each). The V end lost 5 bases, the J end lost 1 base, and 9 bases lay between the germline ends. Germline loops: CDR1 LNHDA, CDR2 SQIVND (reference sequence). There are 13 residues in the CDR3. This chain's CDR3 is CASSRDRSYEQYF. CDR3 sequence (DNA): TGTGCCAGTAGTCGGGACCGATCCTACGAGCAGTACTTC.

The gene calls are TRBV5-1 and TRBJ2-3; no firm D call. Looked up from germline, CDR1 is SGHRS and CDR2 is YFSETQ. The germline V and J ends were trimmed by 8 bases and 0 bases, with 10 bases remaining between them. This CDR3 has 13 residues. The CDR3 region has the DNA TGCGCCAGTAGGCCGGGTAGCACAGATACGCAGTATTTT. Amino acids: CASRPGSTDTQYF.

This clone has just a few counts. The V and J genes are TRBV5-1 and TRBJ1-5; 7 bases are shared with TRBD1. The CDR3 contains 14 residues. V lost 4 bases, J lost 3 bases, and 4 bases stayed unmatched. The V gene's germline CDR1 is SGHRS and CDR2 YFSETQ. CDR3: CASSLGQPNQPQHF. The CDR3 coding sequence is TGCGCCAGCAGCCTGGGACAGCCCAATCAGCCCCAGCATTTT.

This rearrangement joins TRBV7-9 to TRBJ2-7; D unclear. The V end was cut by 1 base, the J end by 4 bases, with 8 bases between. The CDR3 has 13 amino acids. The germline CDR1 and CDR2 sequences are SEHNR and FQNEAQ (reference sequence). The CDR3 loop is CASSLDQDYEQYF. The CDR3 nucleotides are TGTGCCAGCAGCTTAGATCAGGATTACGAGCAGTACTTC. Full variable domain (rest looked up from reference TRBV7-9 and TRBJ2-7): DTGVSQNPRHKITKRGQNVTFRCDPISEHNRLYWYRQTLGQGPEFLTYFQNEAQLEKSRLLSDRFSAERPKGSFSTLEIQRTEQGDSAMYLCASSLDQDYEQYFGPGTRLTVT.

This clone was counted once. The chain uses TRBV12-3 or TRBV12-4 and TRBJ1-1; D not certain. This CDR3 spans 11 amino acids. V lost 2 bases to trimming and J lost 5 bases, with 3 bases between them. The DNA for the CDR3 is TGTGCCAGCAGTTTACATACTGAAGCTTTCTTT. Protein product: CASSLHTEAFF.

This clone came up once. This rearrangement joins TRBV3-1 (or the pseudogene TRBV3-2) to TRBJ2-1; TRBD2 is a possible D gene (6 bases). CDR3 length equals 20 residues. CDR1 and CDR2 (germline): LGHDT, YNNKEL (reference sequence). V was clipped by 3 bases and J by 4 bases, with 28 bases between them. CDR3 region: CASSQQGASVDPNAYNEQFF. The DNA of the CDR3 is TGTGCCAGCAGCCAGCAAGGCGCTAGCGTAGACCCAAATGCTTACAATGAGCAGTTCTTC.

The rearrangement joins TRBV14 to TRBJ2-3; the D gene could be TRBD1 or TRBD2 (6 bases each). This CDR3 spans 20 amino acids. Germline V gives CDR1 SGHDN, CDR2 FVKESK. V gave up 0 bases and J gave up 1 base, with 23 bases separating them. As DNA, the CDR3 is TGTGCCAGCAGCCAAGATTACTCGGAGGGGGGCGCGTGGGGCACAGATACGCAGTATTTT. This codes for CASSQDYSEGGAWGTDTQYF.

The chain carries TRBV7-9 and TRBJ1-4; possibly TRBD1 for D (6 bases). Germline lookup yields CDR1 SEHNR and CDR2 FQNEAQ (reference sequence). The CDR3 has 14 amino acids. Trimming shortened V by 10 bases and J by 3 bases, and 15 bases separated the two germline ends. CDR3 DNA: TGTGCCACTTCGTCAGGGGTGCCTAATGAAAAACTGTTTTTT. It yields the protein CATSSGVPNEKLFF.

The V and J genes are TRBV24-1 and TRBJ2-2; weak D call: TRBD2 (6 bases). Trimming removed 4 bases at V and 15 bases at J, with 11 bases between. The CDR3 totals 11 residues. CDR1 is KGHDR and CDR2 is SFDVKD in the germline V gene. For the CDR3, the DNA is TGTGCCACCAGTGAGGAGGGACGGATGTTTTTT. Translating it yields CATSEEGRMFF.

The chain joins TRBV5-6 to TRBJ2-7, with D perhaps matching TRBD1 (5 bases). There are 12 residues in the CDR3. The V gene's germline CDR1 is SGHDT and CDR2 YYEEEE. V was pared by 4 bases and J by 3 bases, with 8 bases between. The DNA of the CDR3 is TGTGCCAGCAGCCGACAGCTCTACGAGCAGTACTTC. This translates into CASSRQLYEQYF.

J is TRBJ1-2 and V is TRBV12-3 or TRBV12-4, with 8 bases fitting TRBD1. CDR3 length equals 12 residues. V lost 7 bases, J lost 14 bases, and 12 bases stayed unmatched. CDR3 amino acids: CASTQGQGQGTF. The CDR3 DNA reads TGTGCCAGCACTCAAGGACAGGGCCAGGGTACCTTC.

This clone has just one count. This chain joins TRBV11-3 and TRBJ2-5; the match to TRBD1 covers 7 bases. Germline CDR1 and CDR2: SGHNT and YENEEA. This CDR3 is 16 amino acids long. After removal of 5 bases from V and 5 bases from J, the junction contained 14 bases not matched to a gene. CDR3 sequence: CASSHATGSLYETQYF. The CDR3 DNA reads TGTGCCAGCAGCCACGCGACAGGGTCCCTCTATGAGACCCAGTACTTC.

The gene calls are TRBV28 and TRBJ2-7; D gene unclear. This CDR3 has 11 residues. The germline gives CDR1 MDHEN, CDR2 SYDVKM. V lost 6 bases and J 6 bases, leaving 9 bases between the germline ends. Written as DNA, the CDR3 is TGTGCCAGCAGACTACACGGCGAGCAGTACTTC. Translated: CASRLHGEQYF.

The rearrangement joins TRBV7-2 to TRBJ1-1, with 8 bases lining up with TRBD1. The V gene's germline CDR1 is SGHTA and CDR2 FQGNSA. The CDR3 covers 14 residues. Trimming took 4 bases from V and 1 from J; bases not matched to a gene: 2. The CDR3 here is CASSSGTGNTEAFF. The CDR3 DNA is TGTGCCAGCAGCTCCGGGACAGGGAACACTGAAGCTTTCTTT.

CDR3 coding DNA: TGTGCCAGCAGAGGACAGGGGGAGAATACGCAGTATTTT. This gives the protein CASRGQGENTQYF. The rearrangement uses TRBV6-5 and TRBJ2-3; the match to TRBD1 covers 10 bases. Germline V gene lookup returns CDR1 MNHEY and CDR2 SVGAGI. V gave up 6 bases and J gave up 7 bases; unmatched junction bases: 4. There are 13 residues in the CDR3.

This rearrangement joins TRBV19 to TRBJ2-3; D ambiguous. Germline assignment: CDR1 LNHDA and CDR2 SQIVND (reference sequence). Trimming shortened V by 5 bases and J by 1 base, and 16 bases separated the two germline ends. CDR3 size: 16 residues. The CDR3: CASSPSVLWGTDTQYF. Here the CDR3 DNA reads TGTGCCAGTAGTCCCTCAGTCCTGTGGGGCACAGATACGCAGTATTTT.

DNA of the CDR3: TGTGCCAGCAGTGGGGGGCGGTATGGCTACACCTTC. It yields the protein CASSGGRYGYTF. This chain connects TRBV12-3 or TRBV12-4 to TRBJ1-2, with D possibly matching TRBD1 (6 bases). The V and J ends lost 5 bases and 5 bases respectively, with 9 bases between them. The CDR3 runs to 12 residues.

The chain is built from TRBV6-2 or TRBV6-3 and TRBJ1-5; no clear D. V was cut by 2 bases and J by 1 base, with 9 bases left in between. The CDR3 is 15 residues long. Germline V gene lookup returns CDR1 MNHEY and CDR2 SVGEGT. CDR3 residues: CASSYGGRSNQPQHF. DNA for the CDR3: TGTGCCAGCAGTTACGGCGGACGGAGCAATCAGCCCCAGCATTTT.

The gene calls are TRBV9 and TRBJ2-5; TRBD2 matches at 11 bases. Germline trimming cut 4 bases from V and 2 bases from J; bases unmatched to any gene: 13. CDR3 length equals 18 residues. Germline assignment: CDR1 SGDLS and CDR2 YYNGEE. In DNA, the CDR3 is TGTGCCAGCAGCCCTCGGACTAGCGGGCGCTTCGGGCAAGAGACCCAGTACTTC. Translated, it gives CASSPRTSGRFGQETQYF.

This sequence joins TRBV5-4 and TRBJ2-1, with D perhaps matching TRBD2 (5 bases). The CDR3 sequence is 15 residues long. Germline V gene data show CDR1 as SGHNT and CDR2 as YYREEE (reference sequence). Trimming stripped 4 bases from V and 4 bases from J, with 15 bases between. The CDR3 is CASSLDSTPYNEQFF. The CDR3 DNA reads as TGTGCCAGCAGCCTGGACTCGACGCCTTACAATGAGCAGTTCTTC.